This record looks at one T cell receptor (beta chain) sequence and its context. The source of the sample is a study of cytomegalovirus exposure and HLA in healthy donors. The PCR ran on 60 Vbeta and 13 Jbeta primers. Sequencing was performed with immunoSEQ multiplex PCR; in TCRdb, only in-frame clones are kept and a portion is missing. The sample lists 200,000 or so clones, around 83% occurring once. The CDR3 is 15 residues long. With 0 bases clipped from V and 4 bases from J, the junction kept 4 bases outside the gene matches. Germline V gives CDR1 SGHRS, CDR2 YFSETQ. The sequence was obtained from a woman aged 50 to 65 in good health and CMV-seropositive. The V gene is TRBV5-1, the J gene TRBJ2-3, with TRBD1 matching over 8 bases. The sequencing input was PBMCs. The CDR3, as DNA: TGCGCCAGCAGCTTGGCTGGACAGGGCCCAGATACGCAGTATTTT. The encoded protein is CASSLAGQGPDTQYF. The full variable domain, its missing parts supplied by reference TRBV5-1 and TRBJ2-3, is KAGVTQTPRYLIKTRGQQVTLSCSPISGHRSVSWYQQTPGQGLQFLFEYFSETQRNKGNFPGRFSGRQFSNSRSEMNVSTLELGDSALYLCASSLAGQGPDTQYFGPGTRLTVL.